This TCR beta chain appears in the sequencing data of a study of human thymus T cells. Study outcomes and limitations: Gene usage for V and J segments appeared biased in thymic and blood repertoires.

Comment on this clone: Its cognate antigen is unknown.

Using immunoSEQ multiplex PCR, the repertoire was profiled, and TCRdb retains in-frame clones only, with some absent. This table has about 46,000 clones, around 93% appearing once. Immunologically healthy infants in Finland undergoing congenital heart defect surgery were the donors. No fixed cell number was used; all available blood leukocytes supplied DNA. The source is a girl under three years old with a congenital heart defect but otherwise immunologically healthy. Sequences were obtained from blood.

CDR3 protein: CASSLGGPFLTEAFF. In DNA, the CDR3 is TGTGCCAGCAGTTTAGGGGGCCCCTTCCTGACTGAAGCTTTCTTT. This sequence joins TRBV6-5 and TRBJ1-1, with 7 bases fitting TRBD1. Per the germline V gene, CDR1 is MNHEY and CDR2 is SVGAGI. The CDR3 has 15 amino acids. With 4 bases clipped from V and 5 bases from J, the junction kept 10 bases outside the gene matches.